These T cell receptor beta chains were read from a single sample in a study of cytomegalovirus exposure and HLA in healthy donors. Sequenced by immunoSEQ multiplex PCR; TCRdb stores in-frame clones only, minus some. The sample yields about 94,000 clones, about four fifths seen once. What was sequenced was PBMCs. Source of these receptors: a woman in her thirties or forties in good health and CMV-seronegative. CDR3s include the opening cysteine and the closing phenylalanine or tryptophan. D genes are given only for firm matches. Only part of the rows carry a size: once, few, many, or a class if the clone is expanded.

>TRBD1|TRBJ1-5|.|TRBV2
CASTPDRVVSNQPQHF
TGTGCCAGCACGCCAGACAGGGTAGTAAGCAATCAGCCCCAGCATTTT
>.|TRBJ2-5|few|TRBV19
CASSVVAGIQETQYF
TGTGCCAGTAGCGTGGTCGCGGGGATCCAAGAGACCCAGTACTTC
>.|TRBJ2-5|.|TRBV19
CASNPTGVGTQYF
TGTGCCAGTAACCCGACAGGAGTCGGGACCCAGTACTTC
>.|TRBJ2-7|.|TRBV29-1
CTRLECHF
TGCACCCGACTGGAGTGCCATTTC
>TRBD1|TRBJ2-1|.|TRBV5-4
CASSSVGTVNNEQFF
TGTGCCAGCAGCTCGGTCGGGACAGTTAACAATGAGCAGTTCTTC
>.|TRBJ2-3|.|TRBV29-1
CSVEKTGTSTDTQYF
TGCAGCGTTGAGAAGACAGGGACTAGCACAGATACGCAGTATTTT
>.|TRBJ2-7|.|TRBV18
CASSKRQPYEQYF
TGTGCCAGCTCAAAACGACAACCCTACGAGCAGTACTTC
>.|TRBJ2-5|.|TRBV4-2
CASSQGRMDQETQYF
TGTGCCAGCAGCCAAGGGCGGATGGACCAAGAGACCCAGTACTTC
>TRBD1|TRBJ1-4|.|TRBV7-7
CASSLRPGGEEKLFF
TGTGCCAGCAGCTTAAGGCCAGGGGGCGAGGAAAAACTGTTTTTT
>TRBD2|TRBJ2-7|.|TRBV15
CATSRGGGSSYEQYF
TGTGCCACCAGCAGGGGGGGAGGGAGCTCCTACGAGCAGTACTTC
>TRBD2|TRBJ2-7|.|TRBV5-1
CASSLRGRTSGRFYEQYF
TGCGCCAGCAGCTTGCGGGGGCGGACTAGCGGTAGGTTCTACGAGCAGTACTTC
>.|TRBJ1-1|.|TRBV4-1
CASSQEGGVSEAFF
TGCGCCAGCAGCCAAGAGGGAGGGGTCTCTGAAGCTTTCTTT
>.|TRBJ1-2|.|TRBV29-1
CSVGGQPLGYTF
TGCAGCGTAGGCGGACAGCCGTTAGGCTACACCTTC
>TRBD1|TRBJ2-2|.|TRBV5-4
CASSPRDRANTGELFF
TGTGCCAGCAGCCCCAGAGACAGGGCAAACACCGGGGAGCTGTTTTTT
>TRBD1|TRBJ2-2|.|TRBV29-1
CSVVRQGRDTGELFF
TGCAGCGTCGTCAGACAGGGAAGGGACACCGGGGAGCTGTTTTTT